This record concerns one T cell receptor (beta chain) sequence. Here immunoSEQ multiplex PCR was the method, and the copy in TCRdb shows in-frame clones only, minus some. The sample records about 320,000 clones, around 90% being singletons. Treatment specified: 15 to 20 received Ad26.COV2.S at low or high dose, single or two shots; five or six received placebo; per-sample allocation not given. At day 63 after the first vaccine or placebo injection, samples were drawn. Vaccination used an Ad26 vector expressing Wuhan-strain SARS-CoV-2 spike. J gave up 1 base and V 1 base, and 14 bases lay outside the gene matches. Germline CDR1 reads PRHDT; CDR2 reads FYEKMQ (reference sequence). The CDR3 consists of 20 residues. This sample is part of a study of Ad26.COV2.S vaccination and SARS-CoV-2 variants. Study background: Ad26.COV2.S was injected intramuscularly once or twice, 56 days apart.

The source material was peripheral blood, sampled in a trial of Ad26.COV2.S vaccine versus placebo. This chain uses TRBV13 with TRBJ2-5; 11 nucleotides line up with TRBD2. The TCR comes from a person aged 18 to 59 who received the Ad26.COV2.S COVID-19 vaccine or a placebo. CDR3 amino acids: CASSLVPPGVAGGTQETQYF. The CDR3 DNA sequence: TGTGCCAGCAGCTTAGTTCCCCCCGGGGTAGCGGGGGGGACCCAAGAGACCCAGTACTTC.